What follows is one TCR beta chain and its context. Sequencing was performed with immunoSEQ multiplex PCR; in TCRdb, only in-frame clones are kept and a portion is missing. The repertoire holds hundreds of thousands of clones, with about nine tenths as singletons. The V end lost 4 bases, the J end lost 4 bases, and 7 bases lay between the germline ends. This CDR3 contains 12 residues. CDR1 MNHEY and CDR2 SMNVEV come from the germline V gene (reference sequence). This sample stems from a study of blood T cell repertoires in COVID-19. Study summary: The study drew acute and convalescent COVID-19 samples from the United States, Italy and Spain. PBMCs, B-cell-depleted T cells, or T cells provided the cDNA or gDNA that made up the material.

The clonotype was recovered from a man aged 60 to 75 who had recovered from COVID-19. The sample was peripheral blood. This chain connects TRBV27 to TRBJ1-1; D remains ambiguous. The CDR3 loop reads CASSYRTTEAFF. CDR3 DNA sequence: TGTGCCAGCAGTTATAGAACCACTGAAGCTTTCTTT.